This T cell receptor (beta chain) was identified in a study of blood T cell repertoires in COVID-19. Sequencing was performed with immunoSEQ multiplex PCR; in TCRdb, only in-frame clones are kept and a portion is missing. Altogether some 200,000 clones are present, 85% to 90% being singletons, with the ten largest covering roughly 0.85%. This CDR3 is 13 amino acids long. V was pared by 0 bases and J by 8 bases, with 7 bases between. Germline assignment: CDR1 MNHEY and CDR2 SVGAGI. This clonotype was obtained from a woman between 18 and 29 years old who had recovered from COVID-19. The sequencing sample was made of peripheral blood. The gene calls are TRBV6-5 and TRBJ1-4, with D hard to call. CDR3 sequence reads: CASSYSGREKLFF. CDR3 DNA sequence: TGTGCCAGCAGTTACTCTGGCAGAGAAAAACTGTTTTTT.